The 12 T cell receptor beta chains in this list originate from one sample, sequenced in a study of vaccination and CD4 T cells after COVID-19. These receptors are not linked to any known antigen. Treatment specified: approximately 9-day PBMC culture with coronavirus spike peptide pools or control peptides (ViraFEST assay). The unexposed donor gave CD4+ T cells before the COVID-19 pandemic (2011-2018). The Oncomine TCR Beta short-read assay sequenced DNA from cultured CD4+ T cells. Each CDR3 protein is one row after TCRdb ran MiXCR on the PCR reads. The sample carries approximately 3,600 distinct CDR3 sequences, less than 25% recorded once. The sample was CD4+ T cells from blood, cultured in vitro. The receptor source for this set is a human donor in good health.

In DNA, the CDR3 is TGTGCCAGCAGTGCATCAGGGGGAACACTGAACACTGAAGCTTTCTTT. It codes for CASSASGGTLNTEAFF. The rearrangement joins TRBV9 to TRBJ1-1; 7 nucleotides line up with TRBD1. V was pared by 5 bases and J by 0 bases, with 10 bases of the junction left unmatched. The CDR3 extends over 16 amino acids. The germline V gene has CDR1 SGDLS and CDR2 YYNGEE. Supplemented by reference TRBV9 and TRBJ1-1, the full variable domain reads DSGVTQTPKHLITATGQRVTLRCSPRSGDLSVYWYQQSLDQGLQFLIQYYNGEERAKGNILERFSAQQFPDLHSELNLSSLELGDSALYFCASSASGGTLNTEAFFGQGTRLTVV.

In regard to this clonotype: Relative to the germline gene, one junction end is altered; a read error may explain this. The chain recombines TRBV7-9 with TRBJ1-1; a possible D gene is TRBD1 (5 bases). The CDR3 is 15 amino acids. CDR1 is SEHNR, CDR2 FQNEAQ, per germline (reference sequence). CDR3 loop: CASNLVRDGNTEAFF. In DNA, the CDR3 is TGTGCCAGCAACTTAGTCCGGGACGGGAACACTGAAGCTTTCTTT.

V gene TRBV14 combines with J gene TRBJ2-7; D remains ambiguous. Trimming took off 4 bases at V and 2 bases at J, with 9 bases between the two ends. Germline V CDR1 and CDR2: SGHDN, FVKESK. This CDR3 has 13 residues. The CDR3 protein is CASSRADAYEQYF. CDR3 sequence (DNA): TGTGCCAGCAGCCGTGCAGACGCCTACGAGCAGTACTTC. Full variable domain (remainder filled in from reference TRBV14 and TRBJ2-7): EAGVTQFPSHSVIEKGQTVTLRCDPISGHDNLYWYRRVMGKEIKFLLHFVKESKQDESGMPNNRFLAERTGGTYSTLKVQPAELEDSGVYFCASSRADAYEQYFGPGTRLTVT.

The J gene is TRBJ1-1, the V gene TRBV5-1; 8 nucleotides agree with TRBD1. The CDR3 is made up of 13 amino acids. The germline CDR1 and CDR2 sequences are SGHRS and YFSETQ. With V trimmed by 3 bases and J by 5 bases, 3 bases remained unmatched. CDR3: CASSSTGGTEAFF. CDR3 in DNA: TGCGCCAGCAGCTCTACAGGGGGGACTGAAGCTTTCTTT.

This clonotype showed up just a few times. CDR3 sequence reads: CASSIDAREETQYF. CDR3 sequence (DNA): TGTGCCAGTAGTATAGACGCCAGGGAAGAGACCCAGTACTTC. V gene TRBV19 combines with J gene TRBJ2-5; possible D gene TRBD1, 5 bases. The length of the CDR3 is 14 residues. The germline V and J ends were trimmed by 0 bases and 3 bases, with 8 bases remaining between them. The germline gives CDR1 LNHDA, CDR2 SQIVND (reference sequence).

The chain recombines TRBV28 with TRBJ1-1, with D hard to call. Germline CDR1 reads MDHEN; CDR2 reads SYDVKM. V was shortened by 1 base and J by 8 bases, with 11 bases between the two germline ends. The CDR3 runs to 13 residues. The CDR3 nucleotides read TGTGCCAGCAGTTTATTCGGAGGGAAGGAAGCTTTCTTT. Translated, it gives CASSLFGGKEAFF.

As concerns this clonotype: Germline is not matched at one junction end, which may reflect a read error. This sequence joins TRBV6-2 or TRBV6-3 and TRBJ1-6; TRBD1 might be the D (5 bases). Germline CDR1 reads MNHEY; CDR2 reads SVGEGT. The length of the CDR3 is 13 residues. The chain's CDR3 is CASGRGVGSPHHF. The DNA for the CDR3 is TGTGCCAGCGGAAGAGGGGTGGGTTCACCCCACCACTTT.

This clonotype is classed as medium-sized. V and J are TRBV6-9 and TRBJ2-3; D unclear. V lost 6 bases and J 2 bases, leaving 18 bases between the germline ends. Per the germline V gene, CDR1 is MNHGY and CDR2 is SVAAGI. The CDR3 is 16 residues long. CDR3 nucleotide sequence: TGTGCCAGCAGCCCCCCCGAGTACAGAGACACAGATACGCAGTATTTT. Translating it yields CASSPPEYRDTDTQYF.

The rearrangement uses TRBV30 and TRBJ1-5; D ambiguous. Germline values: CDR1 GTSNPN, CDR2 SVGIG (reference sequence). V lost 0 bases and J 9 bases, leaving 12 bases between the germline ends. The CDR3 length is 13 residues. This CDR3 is CAWSVYKYSPQHF. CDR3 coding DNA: TGTGCCTGGAGTGTGTACAAATACTCGCCCCAGCATTTT. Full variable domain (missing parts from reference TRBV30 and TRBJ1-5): SQTIHQWPATLVQPVGSPLSLECTVEGTSNPNLYWYRQAAGRGLQLLFYSVGIGQISSEVPQNLSASRPQDRQFILSSKKLLLSDSGFYLCAWSVYKYSPQHFGDGTRLSIL.

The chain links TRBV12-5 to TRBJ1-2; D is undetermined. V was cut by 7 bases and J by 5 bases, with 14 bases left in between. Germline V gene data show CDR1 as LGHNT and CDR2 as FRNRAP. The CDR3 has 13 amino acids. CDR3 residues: CASADYTGYGYTF. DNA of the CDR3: TGTGCTAGTGCCGATTATACGGGTTATGGCTACACCTTC.

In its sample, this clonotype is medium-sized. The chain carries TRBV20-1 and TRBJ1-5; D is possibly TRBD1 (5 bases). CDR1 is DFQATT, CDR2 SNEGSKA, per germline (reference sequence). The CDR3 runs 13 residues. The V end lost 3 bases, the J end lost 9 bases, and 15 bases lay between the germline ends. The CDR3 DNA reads TGCAGTGCTAGGCCAAGGGACTTAGGGCCCCAGCATTTT. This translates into CSARPRDLGPQHF.

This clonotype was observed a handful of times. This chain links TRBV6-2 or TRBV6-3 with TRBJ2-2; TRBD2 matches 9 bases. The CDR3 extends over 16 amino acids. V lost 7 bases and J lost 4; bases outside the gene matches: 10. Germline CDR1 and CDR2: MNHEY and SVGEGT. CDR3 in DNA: TGTGCCAGCAAGGGATGGGGACTAGCATTCACCGGGGAGCTGTTTTTT. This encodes CASKGWGLAFTGELFF.